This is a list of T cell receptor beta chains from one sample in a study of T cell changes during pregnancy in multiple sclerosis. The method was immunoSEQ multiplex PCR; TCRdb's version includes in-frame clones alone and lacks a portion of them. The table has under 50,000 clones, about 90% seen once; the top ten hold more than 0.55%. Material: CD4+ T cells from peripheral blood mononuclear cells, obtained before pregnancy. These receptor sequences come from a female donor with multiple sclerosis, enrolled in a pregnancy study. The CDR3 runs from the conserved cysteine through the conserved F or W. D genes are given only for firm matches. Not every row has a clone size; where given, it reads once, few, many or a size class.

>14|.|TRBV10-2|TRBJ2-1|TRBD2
TGCGCCAGCATTCCGGGACTAGCCTACAATGAGCAGTTCTTC
CASIPGLAYNEQFF
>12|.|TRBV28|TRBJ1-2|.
TGTGCCAGCAGTTGGACAGACTATGGCTACACCTTC
CASSWTDYGYTF
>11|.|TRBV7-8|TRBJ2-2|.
TGTGCCAGCAGCTTCTTCCGGGAGCTGTTTTTT
CASSFFRELFF
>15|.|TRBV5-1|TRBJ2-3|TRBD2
TGCGCCAGCAGCACAAGCGGGGCCTACACAGATACGCAGTATTTT
CASSTSGAYTDTQYF
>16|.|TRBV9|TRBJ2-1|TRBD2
TGTGCCAGCAGCGTTAGCGGGGGGGCCACCTACAATGAGCAGTTCTTC
CASSVSGGATYNEQFF
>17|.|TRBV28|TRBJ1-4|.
TGTGCCAGCAGTTCGCCGGCGGATGGACAGCTCAATGAAAAACTGTTTTTT
CASSSPADGQLNEKLFF
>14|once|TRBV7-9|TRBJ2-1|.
TGTGCCAGCAGCCGCACAGGGCGCTACAATGAGCAGTTCTTC
CASSRTGRYNEQFF
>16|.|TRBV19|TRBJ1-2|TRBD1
TGTGCCAGTCAAGAGGACAGGGGGCGAAGGCTGGGTGGCTACACCTTC
CASQEDRGRRLGGYTF
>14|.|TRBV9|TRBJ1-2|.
TGTGCCAGCAGCCTACTTACAGGGAACTATGGCTACACCTTC
CASSLLTGNYGYTF
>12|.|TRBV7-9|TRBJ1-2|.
TGTGCCAGCAGCGAGGCTGTGAGTGGCTACACCTTC
CASSEAVSGYTF
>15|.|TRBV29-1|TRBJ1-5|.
TGCAGCGTTGCTGACGGACTCTTGGGCAATCAGCCCCAGCATTTT
CSVADGLLGNQPQHF
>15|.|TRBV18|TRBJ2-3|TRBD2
TGTGCCAGCTCCCGCGGGGGAGCCAGCACAGATACGCAGTATTTT
CASSRGGASTDTQYF
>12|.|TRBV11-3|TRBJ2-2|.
TGTGCCAGCAGCCGCACTACCGGGGAGCTGTTTTTT
CASSRTTGELFF
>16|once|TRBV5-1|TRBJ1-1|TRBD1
TGCGCCAGCAGCCTGGGGACAGACTTCATGAACACTGAAGCTTTCTTT
CASSLGTDFMNTEAFF
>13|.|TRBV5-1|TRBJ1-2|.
TGCGCCAGTAACAGGGAGGGTAACTATGGCTACACCTTC
CASNREGNYGYTF
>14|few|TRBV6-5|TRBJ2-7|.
TGTGCCAGCTCTGGGAGGCTAACCGCTCACGAGCAGTACTTC
CASSGRLTAHEQYF
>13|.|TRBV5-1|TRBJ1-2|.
TGCGCCAGCAGCTTGGGAGGGTTAGGCGGCTACACCTTC
CASSLGGLGGYTF
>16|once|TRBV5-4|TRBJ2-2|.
TGTGCCAGCAGCTGGGCGACGGGGTTGTTCACCGGGGAGCTGTTTTTT
CASSWATGLFTGELFF
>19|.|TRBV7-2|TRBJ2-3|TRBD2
TGTGCCAGCAGCTCACCCGGGACTAGCGGGGGGGCCCCACAGGATACGCAGTATTTT
CASSSPGTSGGAPQDTQYF
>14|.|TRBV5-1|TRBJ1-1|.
TGCGCCAGCAGCTTAACAGGGTTGAACACTGAAGCTTTCTTT
CASSLTGLNTEAFF
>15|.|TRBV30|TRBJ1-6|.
TGTGCCTGGACCCCCCCCCAGCGGGATAATTCACCCCTCCACTTT
CAWTPPQRDNSPLHF
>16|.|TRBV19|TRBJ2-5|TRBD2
TGTGCCAGTAGTGTCACTTCTAGCGGGGGGGCTAAGACCCAGTACTTC
CASSVTSSGGAKTQYF
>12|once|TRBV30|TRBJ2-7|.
TGTGCCTGGAGTGGGGGGCCCTACGAGCAGTACTTC
CAWSGGPYEQYF
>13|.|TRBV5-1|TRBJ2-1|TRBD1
TGCGCCAGCAGCTTAGACAGGGAAGGTGAGCAGTTCTTC
CASSLDREGEQFF
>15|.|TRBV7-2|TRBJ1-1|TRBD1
TGTGCCAGCAGCGCCCGACAGGGGTTGAACACTGAAGCTTTCTTT
CASSARQGLNTEAFF
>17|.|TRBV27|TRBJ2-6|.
TGTGCCAGCAGTTTAAGACTAGGGGGCTGGGGGTCCAACGTCCTGACTTTC
CASSLRLGGWGSNVLTF
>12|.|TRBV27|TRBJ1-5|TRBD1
TGTGCCAGCGGTCAGGGGGACCGGCCCCAGCATTTT
CASGQGDRPQHF
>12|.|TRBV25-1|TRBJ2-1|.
TGTGCCAGCAGTGGGCTAGTTGGGGAGCAGTTCTTC
CASSGLVGEQFF
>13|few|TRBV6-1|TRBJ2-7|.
TGTGCCAGCAGCCGCCCGGACAGCTACGAGCAGTACTTC
CASSRPDSYEQYF
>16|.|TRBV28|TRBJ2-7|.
TGTGCCAGCAGTTTCCGCGGCCGGAGGGCCGCCTACGAGCAGTACTTC
CASSFRGRRAAYEQYF
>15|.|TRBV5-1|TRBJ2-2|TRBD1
TGCGCCAGCAGCTCACAGGGGATCGGTACCGGGGAGCTGTTTTTT
CASSSQGIGTGELFF
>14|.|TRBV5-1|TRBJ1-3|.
TGCGCCAGCAGCTTGGGGACACAAGGAAACACCATATATTTT
CASSLGTQGNTIYF
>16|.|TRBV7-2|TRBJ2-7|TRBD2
TGTGCCAGCAGCTTATGGTCGACTAGCAGCACCTACGAGCAGTACTTC
CASSLWSTSSTYEQYF
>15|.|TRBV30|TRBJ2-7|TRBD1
TGTGCCTACACGCTACCGGGACAGGCTTTCTACGAGCAGTACTTC
CAYTLPGQAFYEQYF
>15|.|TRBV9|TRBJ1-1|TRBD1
TGTGCCAGCAGCGTATCCATGACAGGGGACACTGAAGCTTTCTTT
CASSVSMTGDTEAFF
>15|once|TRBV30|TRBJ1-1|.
TGTGCCTGGAGTGTACGAGGGGCGGGGGGCACTGAAGCTTTCTTT
CAWSVRGAGGTEAFF
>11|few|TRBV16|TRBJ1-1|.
TGTGCCAGCAGCCAATTCGCTGAAGCTTTCTTT
CASSQFAEAFF
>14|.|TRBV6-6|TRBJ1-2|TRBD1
TGTGCCAGCAGTTACGGACAGGGGGCGAAGGGCTACACCTTC
CASSYGQGAKGYTF
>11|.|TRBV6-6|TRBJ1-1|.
TGTGCCAGCCAGGAGAACACTGAAGCTTTCTTT
CASQENTEAFF
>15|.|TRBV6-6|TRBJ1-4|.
TGTGCCAGCAGTTACTCAGGGGTAGGAAGTGAAAAACTGTTTTTT
CASSYSGVGSEKLFF
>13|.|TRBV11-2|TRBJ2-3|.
TGTGCCAGCAGCTTAGCGGGTACAGATACGCAGTATTTT
CASSLAGTDTQYF